This TCR beta chain stems from a study of T-cell reconstitution after alpha-beta-depleted transplantation in children. Study-level findings and limits: A year had passed since transplant, and T-cell counts and diversity by then came mostly from newly produced T cells. Recipient T cells and thymic progenitors that survived were the source of the high TCRbeta diversity seen at day 60 in some patients. Alpha-beta T cells present about two months after transplant were reported to originate from several hundred expanded graft clones.

In its sample, this clonotype was seen many times. The antigen remains undetermined. Trimming left V 4 bases short and J 6 bases short, with 13 bases between. The CDR3 extends over 12 amino acids. Germline V lookup: CDR1 SQVTM, CDR2 ANQGSEA. TCRbeta library construction was performed incorporating unique molecular identifiers. TCRdb ran MiXCR on the PCR reads and lists one entry per CDR3 protein. Of 200,000 to 250,000 distinct CDR3 sequences listed, around 8.4% are singletons. The material was PBMCs, mostly from graft donor cells, obtained 360 days after TCRalphabeta/CD19-depleted stem cell transplant. The chain employs TRBV29-1 and TRBJ2-7; the D gene is possibly TRBD2 (6 bases). The receptor comes from a male patient aged 2 to 9 who had a stem cell transplant for acute myeloid leukemia, so the T cells may come from the graft donor. The CDR3 protein is CSVVAEWAEQYF. The CDR3 DNA is TGCAGCGTTGTAGCGGAGTGGGCCGAGCAGTACTTC.